The present TCR beta chain was sequenced within a study of cytomegalovirus exposure and HLA in healthy donors. Study-wide results and limits: CMV serostatus stood as the only immune exposure information on hand.

Regarding donors, all were healthy bone marrow donors. This clone appeared once. Its antigen remains unidentified. 60 Vbeta and 13 Jbeta primers were used in PCR. TCRdb's table, derived via immunoSEQ multiplex PCR, lists solely in-frame clones and lacks some. The table lists roughly 66,000 clones, more than 75% of them singletons. The sequenced sample was PBMCs. The sequence came from a man aged 18 to 29 in good health and CMV-seropositive.

CDR3 protein: CAIRAGGVAGALSYEQYF. The DNA for the CDR3 is TGTGCCATCAGAGCGGGGGGGGTAGCGGGGGCTCTATCCTACGAGCAGTACTTC. V usage is TRBV10-3 and J usage is TRBJ2-7; 10 bases align to TRBD2. Germline CDR1 and CDR2: ENHRY and SYGVKD. The CDR3 is 18 amino acids. The V gene end was trimmed by 6 bases and the J gene end by 1 base; junction bases not matched to a gene: 15.